This TCR beta chain was obtained from a study of shared clonotypes between healthy human individuals. General study points: The naive CD4 repertoires of a handful of donors were compared, and roughly 5.1% of clonotypes were shared.

For this clone: Its target is not known.

CD45RO-negative cells were positively selected for CCR7, leaving out terminally differentiated effector memory CD45RA+ cells. Profiled with immunoSEQ multiplex PCR; TCRdb holds only in-frame clones, not every one. The sample has millions of clones, 85% to 95% seen once. From germline, CDR1 is LGHNA and CDR2 YNFKEQ. V was clipped by 3 bases and J by 1 base, with 12 bases between them. This CDR3 region has 15 residues. The V and J genes are TRBV4-2 and TRBJ1-1, with D possibly matching TRBD1 (5 bases). Specimen: naive CD8+ T cells from PBMCs. The TCR was taken from a man aged 18 to 35 in good health. Some clones in this sample may be carry-over from other donors' samples. The CDR3 DNA sequence: TGTGCCAGCAGCCATCGGGACCTACGGAACACTGAAGCTTTCTTT. Amino acid sequence: CASSHRDLRNTEAFF.